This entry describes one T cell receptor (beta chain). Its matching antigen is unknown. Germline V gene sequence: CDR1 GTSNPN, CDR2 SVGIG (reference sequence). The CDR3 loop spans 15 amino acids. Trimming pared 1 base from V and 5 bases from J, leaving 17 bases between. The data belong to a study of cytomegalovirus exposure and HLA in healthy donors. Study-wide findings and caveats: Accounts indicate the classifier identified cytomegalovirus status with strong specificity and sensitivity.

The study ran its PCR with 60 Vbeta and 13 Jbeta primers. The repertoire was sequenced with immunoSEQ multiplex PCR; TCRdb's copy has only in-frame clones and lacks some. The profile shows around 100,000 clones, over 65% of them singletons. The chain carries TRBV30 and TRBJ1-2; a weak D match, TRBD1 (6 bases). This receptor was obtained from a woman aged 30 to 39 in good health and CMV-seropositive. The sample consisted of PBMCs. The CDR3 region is CAWSGNLRGGYGYTF. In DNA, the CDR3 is TGTGCCTGGAGTGGAAACCTCAGGGGAGGGTATGGCTACACCTTC. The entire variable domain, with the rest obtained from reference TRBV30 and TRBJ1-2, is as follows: SQTIHQWPATLVQPVGSPLSLECTVEGTSNPNLYWYRQAAGRGLQLLFYSVGIGQISSEVPQNLSASRPQDRQFILSSKKLLLSDSGFYLCAWSGNLRGGYGYTFGSGTRLTVV.